Listed here are 7 T cell receptor beta chains from one sample, sequenced in a study of T cell responses to AZD1222 COVID-19 vaccine. The data were produced by immunoSEQ multiplex PCR, yet TCRdb's version contains in-frame clones alone and is incomplete. The sample gives around 50,000 clones, more than 75% of which show up once; 16% is in the top ten. The source was peripheral blood, collected on day 0 of AZD1222 vaccination. The receptors originated from an adult in good health.

The rearrangement links TRBV19 to TRBJ2-3; no firm D call. The germline V and J ends were trimmed by 2 bases and 5 bases, with 8 bases remaining between them. Germline lookup yields CDR1 LNHDA and CDR2 SQIVND (reference sequence). The CDR3 loop spans 13 amino acids. The CDR3, as DNA: TGTGCCAGTAGTATATGGTGGGGAGATACGCAGTATTTT. Translating gives CASSIWWGDTQYF.

This clone showed up just once. The chain has TRBV7-4 and TRBJ2-7; no firm D call. The V end lost 3 bases, the J end lost 6 bases, and 15 bases lay between the germline ends. From germline, CDR1 is SGHVT and CDR2 SQSDAQ. CDR3 length equals 14 residues. The CDR3 nucleotides read TGTGCCAGCAGCTTGTACAGTGTCCGCGGCGAGCAGTACTTC. This translates into CASSLYSVRGEQYF.

About this clone itself: Its ends do not fully match the called genes, so a read error is possible. The V call is TRBV6-5, the J call TRBJ1-4; D remains unclear. The germline V gene has CDR1 MNHEY and CDR2 SVGAGI. The length of the CDR3 is 13 residues. Here the CDR3 DNA reads TGTGCCAGCGGAGGTGCAACTAATGAAAAACTGCTTTTT. Translating gives CASGGATNEKLLF.

The chain carries TRBV30 and TRBJ1-3; no definite D call. The CDR3 contains 13 residues. Per germline, CDR1 GTSNPN and CDR2 SVGIG (reference sequence). The V gene lost 0 bases and the J gene lost 4 bases, with 7 bases spanning the gap. As DNA, the CDR3 is TGTGCCTGGAGTGTAAATGGAGGAAACACCATATATTTT. Residues: CAWSVNGGNTIYF.

The rearrangement joins TRBV30 to TRBJ1-2; D may be TRBD1 (6 bases). V was pared by 1 base and J by 5 bases, with 11 bases between. This CDR3 region has 13 residues. Germline CDR1 GTSNPN, CDR2 SVGIG (reference sequence). CDR3 nucleotide sequence: TGTGCCTGGAGTGCAGGGGAAGGATATGGCTACACCTTC. This encodes CAWSAGEGYGYTF.

The chain carries TRBV7-9 and TRBJ1-6; D call uncertain. Germline CDR1 reads SEHNR; CDR2 reads FQNEAQ (reference sequence). This CDR3 has 15 amino acids. The V end lost 5 bases, the J end lost 10 bases, and 18 bases lay between the germline ends. The CDR3 DNA reads TGTGCCAGCAGCCCGTCCGCGGGTCCAGGCTCACCCCTCCACTTT. The encoded protein is CASSPSAGPGSPLHF. Together with reference TRBV7-9 and TRBJ1-6, the CDR3 gives the full variable domain: DTGVSQNPRHKITKRGQNVTFRCDPISEHNRLYWYRQTLGQGPEFLTYFQNEAQLEKSRLLSDRFSAERPKGSFSTLEIQRTEQGDSAMYLCASSPSAGPGSPLHFGNGTRLTVT.

The chain carries TRBV6-5 and TRBJ1-4; D is uncertain. This CDR3 contains 14 residues. The germline gives CDR1 MNHEY, CDR2 SVGAGI. Trimming removed 6 bases from V and 0 bases from J, with 8 bases in between. The CDR3 protein is CASRSSATNEKLFF. CDR3 bases: TGTGCCAGCAGAAGCAGTGCAACTAATGAAAAACTGTTTTTT.